The text below deals with one T cell receptor beta chain. This sample stems from a study of blood T cell repertoires in COVID-19. Study background: Specimens from acute and convalescent COVID-19 originated in the United States, Italy and Spain. T cells, B-cell-depleted T cells, or PBMCs supplied cDNA or gDNA.

Source study methods: Reference gene primer amplification in the assay estimated nucleated cell counts. Repertoires were generated with immunoSEQ multiplex PCR, while TCRdb's copy carries only in-frame clones and drops some. That table furnishes V, J and clone size, whereas the DNA furnished D and trimming. The table lists under 85,000 clones, 85% of them singletons. CDR3 length: 14 amino acids. V was clipped by 1 base and J by 4 bases; unmatched bases: 3. From germline, CDR1 is SGHNT and CDR2 YENEEA. This chain connects TRBV11-3 to TRBJ1-2; 7 nucleotides match TRBD1. The source of this sequence is a man at least 80 years old with acute or convalescent COVID-19. The sample comprised peripheral blood. The CDR3 reads CASSLGDSLYGYTF. CDR3 nucleotide sequence: TGTGCCAGCAGCTTAGGGGACAGTCTCTATGGCTACACCTTC.